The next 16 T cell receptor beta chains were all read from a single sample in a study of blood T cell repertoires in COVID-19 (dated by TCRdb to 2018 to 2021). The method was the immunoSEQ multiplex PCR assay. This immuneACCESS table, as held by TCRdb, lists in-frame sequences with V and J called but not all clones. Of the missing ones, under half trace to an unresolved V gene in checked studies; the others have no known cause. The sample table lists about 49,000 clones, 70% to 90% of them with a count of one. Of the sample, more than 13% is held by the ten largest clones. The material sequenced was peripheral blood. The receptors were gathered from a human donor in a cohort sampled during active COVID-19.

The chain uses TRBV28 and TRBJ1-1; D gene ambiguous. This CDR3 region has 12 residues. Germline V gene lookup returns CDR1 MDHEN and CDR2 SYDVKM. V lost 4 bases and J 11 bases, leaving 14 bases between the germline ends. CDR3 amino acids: CASSSPPYFAFF. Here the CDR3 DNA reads TGTGCCAGCAGTTCCCCCCCTTATTTCGCTTTCTTT.

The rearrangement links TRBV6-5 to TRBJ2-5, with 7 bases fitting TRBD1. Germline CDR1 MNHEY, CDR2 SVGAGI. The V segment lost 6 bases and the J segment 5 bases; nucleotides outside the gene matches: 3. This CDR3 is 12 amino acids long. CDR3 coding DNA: TGTGCCAGCAGAGGGGGCTTGGAGACCCAGTACTTC. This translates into CASRGGLETQYF.

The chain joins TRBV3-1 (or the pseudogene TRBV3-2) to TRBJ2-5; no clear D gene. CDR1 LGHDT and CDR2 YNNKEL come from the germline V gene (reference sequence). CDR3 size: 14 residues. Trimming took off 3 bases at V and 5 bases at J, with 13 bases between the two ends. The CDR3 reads CASSQNKPPETQYF. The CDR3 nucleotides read TGTGCCAGCAGCCAGAATAAGCCGCCGGAGACCCAGTACTTC.

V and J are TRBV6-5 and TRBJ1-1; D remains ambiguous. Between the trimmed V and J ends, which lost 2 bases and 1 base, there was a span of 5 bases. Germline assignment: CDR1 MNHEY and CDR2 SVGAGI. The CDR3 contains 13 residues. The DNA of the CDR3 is TGTGCCAGCAGTTACAACAAGAACACTGAAGCTTTCTTT. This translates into CASSYNKNTEAFF.

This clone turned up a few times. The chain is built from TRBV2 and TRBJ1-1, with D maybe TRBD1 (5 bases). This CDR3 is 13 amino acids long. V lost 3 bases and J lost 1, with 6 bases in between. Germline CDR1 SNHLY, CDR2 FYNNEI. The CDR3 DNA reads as TGTGCCAGCAGTGACCAGGGGAACACTGAAGCTTTCTTT. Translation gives CASSDQGNTEAFF.

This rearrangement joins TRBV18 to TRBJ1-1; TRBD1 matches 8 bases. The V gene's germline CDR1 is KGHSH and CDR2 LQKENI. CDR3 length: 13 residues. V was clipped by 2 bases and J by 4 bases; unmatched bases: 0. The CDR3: CASSPDRGTEAFF. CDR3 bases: TGTGCCAGCTCACCAGACAGGGGCACTGAAGCTTTCTTT.

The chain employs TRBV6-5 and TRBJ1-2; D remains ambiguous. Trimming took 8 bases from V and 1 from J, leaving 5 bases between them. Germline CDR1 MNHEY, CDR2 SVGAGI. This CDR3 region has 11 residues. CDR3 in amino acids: CASSDNYGYTF. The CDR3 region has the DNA TGTGCCAGCTCAGATAACTATGGCTACACCTTC.

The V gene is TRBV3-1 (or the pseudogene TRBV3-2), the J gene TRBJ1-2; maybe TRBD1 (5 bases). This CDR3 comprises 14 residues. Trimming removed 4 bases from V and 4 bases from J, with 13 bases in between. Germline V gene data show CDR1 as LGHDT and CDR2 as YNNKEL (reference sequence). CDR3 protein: CASSLGGDVYGYTF. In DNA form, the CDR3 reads TGTGCCAGCAGCCTCGGGGGGGACGTCTATGGCTACACCTTC.

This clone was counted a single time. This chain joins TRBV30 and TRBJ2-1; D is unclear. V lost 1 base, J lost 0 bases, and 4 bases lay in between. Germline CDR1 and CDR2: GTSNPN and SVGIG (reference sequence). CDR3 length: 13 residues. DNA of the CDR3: TGTGCCTGGAGTGGAGGCTCCTACAATGAGCAGTTCTTC. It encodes CAWSGGSYNEQFF. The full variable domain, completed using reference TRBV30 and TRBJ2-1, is SQTIHQWPATLVQPVGSPLSLECTVEGTSNPNLYWYRQAAGRGLQLLFYSVGIGQISSEVPQNLSASRPQDRQFILSSKKLLLSDSGFYLCAWSGGSYNEQFFGPGTRLTVL.

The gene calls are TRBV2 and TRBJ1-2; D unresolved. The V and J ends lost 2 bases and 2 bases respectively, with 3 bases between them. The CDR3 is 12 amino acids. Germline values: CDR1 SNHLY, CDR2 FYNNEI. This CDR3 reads CASSEQNYGYTF. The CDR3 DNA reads TGTGCCAGCAGTGAACAGAACTATGGCTACACCTTC. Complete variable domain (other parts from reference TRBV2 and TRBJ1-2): EPEVTQTPSHQVTQMGQEVILRCVPISNHLYFYWYRQILGQKVEFLVSFYNNEISEKSEIFDDQFSVERPDGSNFTLKIRSTKLEDSAMYFCASSEQNYGYTFGSGTRLTVV.

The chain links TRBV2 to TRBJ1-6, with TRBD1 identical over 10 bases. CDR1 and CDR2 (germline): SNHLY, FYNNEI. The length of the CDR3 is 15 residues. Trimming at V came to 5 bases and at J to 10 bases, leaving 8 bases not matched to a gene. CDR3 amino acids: CASSTDRGLNSPLHF. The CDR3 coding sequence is TGTGCCAGCAGTACCGACAGGGGGCTTAACTCACCCCTCCACTTT.

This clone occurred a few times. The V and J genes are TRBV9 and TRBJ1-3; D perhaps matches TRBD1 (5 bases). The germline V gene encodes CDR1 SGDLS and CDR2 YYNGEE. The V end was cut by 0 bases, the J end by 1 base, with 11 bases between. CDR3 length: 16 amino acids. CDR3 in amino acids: CASSVASGGSGNTIYF. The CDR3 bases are TGTGCCAGCAGCGTAGCTTCCGGGGGATCTGGAAACACCATATATTTT.

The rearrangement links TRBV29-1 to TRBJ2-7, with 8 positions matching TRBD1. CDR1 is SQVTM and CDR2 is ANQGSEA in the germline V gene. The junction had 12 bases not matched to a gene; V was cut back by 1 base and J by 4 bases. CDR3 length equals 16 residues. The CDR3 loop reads CSVEGRAGGARYEQYF. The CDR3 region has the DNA TGCAGCGTTGAAGGGAGGGCAGGGGGCGCGAGATACGAGCAGTACTTC.

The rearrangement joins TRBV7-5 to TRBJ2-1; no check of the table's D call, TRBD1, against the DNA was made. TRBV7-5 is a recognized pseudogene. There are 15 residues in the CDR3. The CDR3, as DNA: TGTGCCAGAAGCAAAACAGGGTTGGGAACCAATGAGCAGTTCTTC. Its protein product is CARSKTGLGTNEQFF.

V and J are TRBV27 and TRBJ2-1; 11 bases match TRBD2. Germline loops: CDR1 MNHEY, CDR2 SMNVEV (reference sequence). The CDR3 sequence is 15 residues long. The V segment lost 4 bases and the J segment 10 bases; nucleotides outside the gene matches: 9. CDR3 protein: CASSSAGTSGGEQFF. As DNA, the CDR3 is TGTGCCAGCAGTTCCGCCGGGACTAGCGGAGGAGAGCAGTTCTTC.

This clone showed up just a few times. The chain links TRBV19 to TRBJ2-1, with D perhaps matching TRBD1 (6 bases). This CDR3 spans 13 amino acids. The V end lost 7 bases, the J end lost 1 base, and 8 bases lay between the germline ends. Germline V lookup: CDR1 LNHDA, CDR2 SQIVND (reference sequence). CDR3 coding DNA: TGTGCCAGTATGAGGGGGTCCTACAATGAGCAGTTCTTC. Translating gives CASMRGSYNEQFF.